This T cell receptor (beta chain) was sequenced in a study of shared clonotypes between healthy human individuals. Findings and limits, study-wide: Researchers sampled blood only, noting tissue repertoires likely differ. Sharing of clonotypes among donors was expected to vary with sequencing depth.

Clones were read by immunoSEQ multiplex PCR, and TCRdb kept only the in-frame ones, dropping some. The sample consists of some 2,000,000 clones, approximately 95% of them appearing once. This clone was recorded once. Its specificity is unknown. CD45RA+ naive and CD45RA-negative memory subsets were separated from CD4+ cells. The receptor was derived from a man between 18 and 35 years old in good health. The sequencing input was naive CD4+ T cells sorted from blood. Subset specified: CD45RA+ positively selected.

CDR3 nucleotide sequence: TGTGCCAGCAGCGCTGGGGGACGGAACTACGAGCAGTACTTC. Translating gives CASSAGGRNYEQYF. This chain uses TRBV9 with TRBJ2-7; D is tentatively TRBD1 or TRBD2 (5 bases each). Trimming left V 3 bases short and J 3 bases short, with 13 bases between. Germline V gives CDR1 SGDLS, CDR2 YYNGEE. The CDR3 is made up of 14 amino acids.